This T cell receptor beta chain appears in the sequencing data of a study of shared clonotypes between healthy human individuals. CDR1 and CDR2 from the germline V gene are SGHTA and FQGTGA. V lost 5 bases and J 8 bases, leaving 21 bases between the germline ends. The CDR3 loop spans 15 amino acids. For every subset, genomic DNA was evenly distributed across several immunoSEQ plates. The repertoire was sequenced with immunoSEQ multiplex PCR; TCRdb's copy has only in-frame clones and lacks some. Here the sample spans millions of clones, more than 80% being singletons. Sequenced sample: naive CD4+ T cells from PBMCs. Specified subset: CD45RA+ positively selected. The rearrangement uses TRBV7-3 and TRBJ1-2; maybe TRBD1 (6 bases). This TCR came from a man aged 18-30 years in good health. Some clones in this sample may be carry-over from other donors' samples. The CDR3 nucleotides read TGTGCCAGCAGCCCCCGGGGGGGGGCCGGAGAAGGCTACACCTTC. Protein: CASSPRGGAGEGYTF. Full variable domain (missing parts from reference TRBV7-3 and TRBJ1-2): GAGVSQTPSNKVTEKGKYVELRCDPISGHTALYWYRQSLGQGPEFLIYFQGTGAADDSGLPNDRFFAVRPEGSVSTLKIQRTERGDSAVYLCASSPRGGAGEGYTFGSGTRLTVV.